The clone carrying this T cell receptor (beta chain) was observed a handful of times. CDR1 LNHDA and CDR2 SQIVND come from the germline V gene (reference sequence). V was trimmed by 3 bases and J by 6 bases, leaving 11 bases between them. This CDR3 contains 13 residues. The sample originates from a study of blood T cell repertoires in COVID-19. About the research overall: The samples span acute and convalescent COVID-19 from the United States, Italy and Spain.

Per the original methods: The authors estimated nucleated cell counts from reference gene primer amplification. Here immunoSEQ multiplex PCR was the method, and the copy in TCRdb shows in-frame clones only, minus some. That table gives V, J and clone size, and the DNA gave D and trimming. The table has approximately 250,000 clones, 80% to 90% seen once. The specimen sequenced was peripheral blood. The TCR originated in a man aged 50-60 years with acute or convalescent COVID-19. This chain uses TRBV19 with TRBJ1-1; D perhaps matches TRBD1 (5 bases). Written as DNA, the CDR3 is TGTGCCAGTAGTATGCAGGGCGCGGCTGAAGCTTTCTTT. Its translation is CASSMQGAAEAFF.